The 9 T cell receptor beta chains below were found in one sample sequenced in a study of blood T cell repertoires in COVID-19. TCRdb keeps only in-frame clones here, not all; method: immunoSEQ multiplex PCR. The repertoire holds over 110,000 clones, with 80% to 90% as singletons. Sequenced material: PBMCs or T cells enriched from blood (not recorded which). These receptors came from a man between 60 and 75 years old who had recovered from COVID-19.

This clone was seen only once. The gene calls are TRBV11-1 and TRBJ2-2, with 11 nucleotides matching TRBD2. This CDR3 is 16 amino acids long. Germline V gene sequence: CDR1 SGHAT, CDR2 FQDESV (reference sequence). V dropped 5 bases and J dropped 4; count of bases not matched to a gene: 6. The CDR3: CASSLLAGVITGELFF. The CDR3 DNA sequence: TGTGCCAGCAGCCTACTAGCGGGGGTTATCACCGGGGAGCTGTTTTTT.

V gene TRBV5-6 combines with J gene TRBJ1-3; D unresolved. Trimming removed 6 bases at V and 3 bases at J, with 13 bases between. Germline values: CDR1 SGHDT, CDR2 YYEEEE. The CDR3 runs 14 residues. CDR3 in amino acids: CASTFGYDGNTIYF. The CDR3 DNA reads as TGTGCCAGCACCTTCGGGTACGATGGAAACACCATATATTTT.

The chain couples TRBV18 to TRBJ1-6; unclear D gene. The CDR3 sequence is 15 residues long. Deletions cut 6 bases from V and 9 bases from J, with 18 bases between. The germline CDR1 and CDR2 sequences are KGHSH and LQKENI. The CDR3 is CASSQDPRGISPLHF. In nucleotides, the CDR3 is TGTGCCAGCTCGCAAGACCCTCGCGGAATTTCACCCCTCCACTTT.

The chain is built from TRBV7-8 and TRBJ2-7; 7 nucleotides agree with TRBD2. This CDR3 region has 13 residues. The germline CDR1 and CDR2 sequences are SGHVS and FQNEAQ. Losses at the gene ends were 5 bases for V and 7 bases for J; bases not matched to a gene: 8. DNA for the CDR3: TGTGCCAGCAGCCTAAATCAGCGGGGAGAGCAGTACTTC. Its protein product is CASSLNQRGEQYF.

The J gene is TRBJ1-3, the V gene TRBV9; TRBD1 matches 9 bases. This CDR3 comprises 15 residues. In germline, CDR1 is SGDLS, CDR2 YYNGEE. Trimming at V came to 2 bases and at J to 2 bases, leaving 2 bases not matched to a gene. CDR3 coding DNA: TGTGCCAGCAGCGTTCGACAGGGGGCTGGAAACACCATATATTTT. This encodes CASSVRQGAGNTIYF.

The CDR3 sequence is CASSPLAALRGELFF. The CDR3 DNA is TGTGCCAGCAGCCCCCTAGCAGCCTTACGAGGGGAGCTGTTTTTT. V and J are TRBV11-2 and TRBJ2-2, with a tentative D call TRBD2 (5 bases). Germline CDR1 and CDR2: SGHAT and FQNNGV. The length of the CDR3 is 15 residues. Trimming took 5 bases from V and 8 from J, leaving 18 bases between them.

The rearrangement uses TRBV19 and TRBJ1-3; D unresolved. This CDR3 spans 12 amino acids. The germline V gene encodes CDR1 LNHDA and CDR2 SQIVND (reference sequence). V lost 10 bases and J 0 bases, leaving 7 bases between the germline ends. This CDR3 reads CAIKSSGNTIYF. The CDR3 coding sequence is TGTGCCATAAAGAGCTCTGGAAACACCATATATTTT.

The chain carries TRBV30 and TRBJ2-3; no firm D call. The V and J ends lost 2 bases and 5 bases respectively, with 8 bases between them. This CDR3 has 12 amino acids. The germline V gene encodes CDR1 GTSNPN and CDR2 SVGIG (reference sequence). The CDR3 loop reads CAWSITGDTQYF. The CDR3 DNA sequence: TGTGCCTGGAGTATTACTGGAGATACGCAGTATTTT.

The gene calls are TRBV7-3 and TRBJ1-1; the D is unclear. The CDR3 sequence is 14 residues long. Germline V gene lookup returns CDR1 SGHTA and CDR2 FQGTGA. Trimming took 1 base from V and 0 from J, leaving 6 bases between them. The CDR3 DNA follows: TGTGCCAGCAGCTTAAGACAATTGAACACTGAAGCTTTCTTT. Residues: CASSLRQLNTEAFF.